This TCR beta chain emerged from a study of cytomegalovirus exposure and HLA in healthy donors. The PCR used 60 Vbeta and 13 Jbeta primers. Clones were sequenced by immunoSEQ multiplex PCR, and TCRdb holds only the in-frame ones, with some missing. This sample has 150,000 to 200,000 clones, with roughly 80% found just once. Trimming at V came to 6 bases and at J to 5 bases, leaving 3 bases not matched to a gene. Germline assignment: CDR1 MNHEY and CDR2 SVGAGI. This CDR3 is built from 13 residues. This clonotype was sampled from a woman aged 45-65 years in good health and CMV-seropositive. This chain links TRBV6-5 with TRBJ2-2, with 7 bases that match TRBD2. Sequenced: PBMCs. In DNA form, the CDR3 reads TGTGCCAGCAGAGGACTAGTAACCGGGGAGCTGTTTTTT. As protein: CASRGLVTGELFF.